This T cell receptor (beta chain) was recovered during a study of T cell responses to AZD1222 COVID-19 vaccine. Study-level points and caveats: Rises in breadth and depth of Spike-specific TCRs came after two AZD1222 doses. Nearly half of spike-specific TCRs reportedly target unmutated variant regions.

Between the trimmed V and J ends, which lost 2 bases and 2 bases, there was a span of 10 bases. CDR3 length: 16 residues. CDR1 is MGHDK, CDR2 SYGVNS, per germline. In the case of this clone: The antigen is undetermined.

TCRdb's copy holds only in-frame clones and misses some; the assay was immunoSEQ multiplex PCR. The table has 100,000 to 150,000 clones, approximately 89% seen once; the top ten hold around 4.4%. The sequence came from an adult who received the AZD1222 COVID-19 vaccine. The V gene is TRBV25-1, the J gene TRBJ1-6; D not certain. The sample in question was peripheral blood, obtained 28 days after the second AZD1222 dose. The CDR3 sequence is CASSETVKPYNSPLHF. The CDR3 nucleotides read TGTGCCAGCAGTGAAACAGTTAAGCCCTATAATTCACCCCTCCACTTT.